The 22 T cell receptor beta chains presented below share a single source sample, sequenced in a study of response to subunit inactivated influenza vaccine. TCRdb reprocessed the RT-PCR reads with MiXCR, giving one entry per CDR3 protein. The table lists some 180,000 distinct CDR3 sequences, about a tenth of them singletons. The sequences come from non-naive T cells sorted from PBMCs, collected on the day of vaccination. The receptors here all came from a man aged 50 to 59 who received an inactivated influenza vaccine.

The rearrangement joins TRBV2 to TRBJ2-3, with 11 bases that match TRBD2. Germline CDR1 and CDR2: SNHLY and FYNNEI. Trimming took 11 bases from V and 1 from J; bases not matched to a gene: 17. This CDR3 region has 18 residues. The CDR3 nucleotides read TGTGCCTTCAGTTCGGAAACTGTAGCGGGAGGGGGCACAGATACGCAGTATTTT. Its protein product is CAFSSETVAGGGTDTQYF.

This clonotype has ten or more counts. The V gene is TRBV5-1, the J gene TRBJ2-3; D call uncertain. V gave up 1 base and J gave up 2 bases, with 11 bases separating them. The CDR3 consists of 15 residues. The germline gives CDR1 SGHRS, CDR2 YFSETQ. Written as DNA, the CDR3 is TGCGCCAGCAGCTTGACTTTCCCTTACACAGATACGCAGTATTTT. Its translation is CASSLTFPYTDTQYF.

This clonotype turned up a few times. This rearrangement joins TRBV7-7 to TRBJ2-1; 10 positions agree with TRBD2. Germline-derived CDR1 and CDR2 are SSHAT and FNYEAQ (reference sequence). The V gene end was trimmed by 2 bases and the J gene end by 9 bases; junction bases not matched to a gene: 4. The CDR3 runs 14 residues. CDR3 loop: CASSLSTSGTEQFF. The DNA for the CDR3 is TGTGCCAGCAGCTTAAGTACTAGCGGGACTGAGCAGTTCTTC.

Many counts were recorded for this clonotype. CDR3 DNA: TGTGCCAGCAGCTTAGAGTTTTGGGGGAGGACAGATACGCAGTATTTT. This encodes CASSLEFWGRTDTQYF. The rearrangement links TRBV7-2 to TRBJ2-3; D is perhaps TRBD2 (6 bases). Deletions cut 1 base from V and 3 bases from J, with 14 bases between. Germline loops: CDR1 SGHTA, CDR2 FQGNSA. The CDR3 contains 16 residues.

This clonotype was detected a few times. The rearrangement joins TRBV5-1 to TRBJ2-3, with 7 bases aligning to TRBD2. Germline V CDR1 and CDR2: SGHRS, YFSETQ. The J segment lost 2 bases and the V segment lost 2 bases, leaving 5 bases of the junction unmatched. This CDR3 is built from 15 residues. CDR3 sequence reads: CASSFSAGNTDTQYF. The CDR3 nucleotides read TGCGCCAGCAGCTTTTCAGCGGGGAACACAGATACGCAGTATTTT.

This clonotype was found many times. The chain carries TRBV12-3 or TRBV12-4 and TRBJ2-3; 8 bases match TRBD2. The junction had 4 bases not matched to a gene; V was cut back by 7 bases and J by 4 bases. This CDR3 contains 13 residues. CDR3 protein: CASMSRGADTQYF. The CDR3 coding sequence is TGTGCCAGCATGTCGCGGGGGGCAGATACGCAGTATTTT.

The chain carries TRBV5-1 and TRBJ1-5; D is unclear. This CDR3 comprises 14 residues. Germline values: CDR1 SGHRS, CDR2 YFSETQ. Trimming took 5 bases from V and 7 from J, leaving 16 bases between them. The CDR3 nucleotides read TGCGCCAGCAGTCCGGACGGTCCCGACCAGCCCCAGCATTTT. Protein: CASSPDGPDQPQHF.

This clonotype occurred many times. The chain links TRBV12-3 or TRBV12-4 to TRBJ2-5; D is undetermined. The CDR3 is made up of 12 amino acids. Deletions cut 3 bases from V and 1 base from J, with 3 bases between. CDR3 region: CASSFPQETQYF. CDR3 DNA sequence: TGTGCCAGCAGTTTTCCCCAAGAGACCCAGTACTTC.

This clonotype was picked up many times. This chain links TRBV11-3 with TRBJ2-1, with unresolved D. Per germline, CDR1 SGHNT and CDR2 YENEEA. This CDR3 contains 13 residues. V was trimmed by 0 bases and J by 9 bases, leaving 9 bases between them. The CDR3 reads CASSLDYKSEQFF. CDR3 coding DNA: TGTGCCAGCAGCTTAGATTACAAAAGTGAGCAGTTCTTC. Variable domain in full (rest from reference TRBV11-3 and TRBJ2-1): EAGVVQSPRYKIIEKKQPVAFWCNPISGHNTLYWYLQNLGQGPELLIRYENEEAVDDSQLPKDRFSAERLKGVDSTLKIQPAELGDSAVYLCASSLDYKSEQFFGPGTRLTVL.

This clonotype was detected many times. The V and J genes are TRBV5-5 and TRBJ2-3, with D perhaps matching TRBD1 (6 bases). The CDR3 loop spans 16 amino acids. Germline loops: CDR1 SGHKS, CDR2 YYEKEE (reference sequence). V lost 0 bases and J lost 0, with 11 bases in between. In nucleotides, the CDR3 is TGTGCCAGCAGCTTGGGTTGGGGGCGCAGCACAGATACGCAGTATTTT. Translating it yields CASSLGWGRSTDTQYF.

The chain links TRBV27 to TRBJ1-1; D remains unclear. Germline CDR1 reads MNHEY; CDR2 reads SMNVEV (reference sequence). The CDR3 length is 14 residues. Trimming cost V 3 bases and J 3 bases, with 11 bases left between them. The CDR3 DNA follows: TGTGCCAGCAGTTTTCGGGTTGGGGACACTGAAGCTTTCTTT. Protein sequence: CASSFRVGDTEAFF.

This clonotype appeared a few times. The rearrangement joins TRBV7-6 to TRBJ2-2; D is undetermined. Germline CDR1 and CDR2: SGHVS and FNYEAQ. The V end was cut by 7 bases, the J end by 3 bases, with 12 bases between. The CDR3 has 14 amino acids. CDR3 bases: TGTGCCAGCACCCCTTGGGCGGACACCGGGGAGCTGTTTTTT. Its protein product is CASTPWADTGELFF.

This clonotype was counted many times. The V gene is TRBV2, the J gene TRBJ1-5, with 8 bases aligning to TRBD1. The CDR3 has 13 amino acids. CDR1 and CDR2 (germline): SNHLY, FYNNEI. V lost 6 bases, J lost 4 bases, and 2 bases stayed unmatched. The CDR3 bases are TGTGCCAGCAGAGACAGGGGAAATCAGCCCCAGCATTTT. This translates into CASRDRGNQPQHF.

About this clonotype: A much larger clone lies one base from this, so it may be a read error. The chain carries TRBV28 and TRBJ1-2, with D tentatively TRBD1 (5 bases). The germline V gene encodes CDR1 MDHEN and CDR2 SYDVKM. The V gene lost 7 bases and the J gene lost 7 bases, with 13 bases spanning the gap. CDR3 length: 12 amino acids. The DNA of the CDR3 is TGTGCCAGCATTCAGGGATGGGCTGGCTACACCTTC. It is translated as CASIQGWAGYTF.

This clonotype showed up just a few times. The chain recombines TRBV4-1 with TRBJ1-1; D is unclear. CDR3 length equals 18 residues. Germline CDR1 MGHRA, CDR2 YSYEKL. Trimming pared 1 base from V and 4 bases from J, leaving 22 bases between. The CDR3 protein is CASSQVSYRPNFGTEAFF. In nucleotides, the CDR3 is TGCGCCAGCAGCCAAGTTTCATATAGGCCTAATTTTGGCACTGAAGCTTTCTTT.

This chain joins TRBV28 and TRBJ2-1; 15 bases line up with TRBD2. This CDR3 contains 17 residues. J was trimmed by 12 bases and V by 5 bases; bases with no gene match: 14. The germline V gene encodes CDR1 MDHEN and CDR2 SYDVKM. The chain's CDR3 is CASSPSGLAGGRVRQFF. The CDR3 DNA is TGTGCCAGCAGTCCTTCAGGACTAGCGGGAGGGCGTGTGAGGCAGTTCTTC.

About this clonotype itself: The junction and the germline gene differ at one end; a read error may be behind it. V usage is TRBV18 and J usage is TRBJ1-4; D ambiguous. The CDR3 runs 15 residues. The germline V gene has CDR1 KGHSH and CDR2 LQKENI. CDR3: CSSSPLFTTNEKLFF. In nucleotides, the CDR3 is TGTTCCAGCTCACCGCTTTTCACAACTAATGAAAAACTGTTTTTT. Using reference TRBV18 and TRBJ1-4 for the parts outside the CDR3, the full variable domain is NAGVMQNPRHLVRRRGQEARLRCSPMKGHSHVYWYRQLPEEGLKFMVYLQKENIIDESGMPKERFSAEFPKEGPSILRIQQVVRGDSAAYFCSSSPLFTTNEKLFFGSGTQLSVL.

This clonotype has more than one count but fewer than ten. The CDR3: CSARGLAGGPWTDTQYF. As DNA, the CDR3 is TGCAGTGCTAGAGGGCTAGCGGGAGGGCCTTGGACAGATACGCAGTATTTT. The rearrangement joins TRBV20-1 to TRBJ2-3; 12 positions match TRBD2. With 1 base clipped from V and 3 bases from J, the junction kept 8 bases outside the gene matches. Germline V CDR1 and CDR2: DFQATT, SNEGSKA (reference sequence). This CDR3 spans 17 amino acids.

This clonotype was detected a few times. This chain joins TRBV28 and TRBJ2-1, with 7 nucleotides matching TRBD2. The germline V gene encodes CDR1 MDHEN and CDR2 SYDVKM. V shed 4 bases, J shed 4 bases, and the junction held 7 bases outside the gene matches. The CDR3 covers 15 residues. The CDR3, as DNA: TGTGCCAGCAGTTCTCTAGCGGATGGATACAATGAGCAGTTCTTC. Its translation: CASSSLADGYNEQFF.

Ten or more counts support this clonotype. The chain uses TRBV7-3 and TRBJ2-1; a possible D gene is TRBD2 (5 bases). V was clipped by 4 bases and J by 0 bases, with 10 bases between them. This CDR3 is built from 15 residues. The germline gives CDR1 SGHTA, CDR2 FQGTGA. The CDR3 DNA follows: TGTGCCAGCAGCTCTGGACTGAGCTCCTACAATGAGCAGTTCTTC. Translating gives CASSSGLSSYNEQFF.

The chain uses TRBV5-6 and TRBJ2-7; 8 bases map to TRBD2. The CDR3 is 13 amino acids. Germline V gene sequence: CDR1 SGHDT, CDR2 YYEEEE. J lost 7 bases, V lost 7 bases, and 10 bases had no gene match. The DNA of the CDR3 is TGTGCCAGCCACGGGGGACTAGAAAAAGAGCAGTACTTC. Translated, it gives CASHGGLEKEQYF.

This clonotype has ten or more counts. CDR3 nucleotide sequence: TGTGCCACCAGCAGAGATCCCTACAGTAATCAGCCCCAGCATTTT. As protein: CATSRDPYSNQPQHF. The rearrangement joins TRBV15 to TRBJ1-5; unclear D gene. The V gene's germline CDR1 is LNHNV and CDR2 YYDKDF (reference sequence). There are 15 residues in the CDR3. Trimming took 0 bases from V and 4 from J, leaving 10 bases between them. Full variable domain (outside the CDR3, taken from reference TRBV15 and TRBJ1-5): DAMVIQNPRYQVTQFGKPVTLSCSQTLNHNVMYWYQQKSSQAPKLLFHYYDKDFNNEADTPDNFQSRRPNTSFCFLDIRSPGLGDTAMYLCATSRDPYSNQPQHFGDGTRLSIL.